This TCR beta chain was recorded in a study of blood T cell repertoires in COVID-19. In the study overall: Italy, Spain and the United States were the sources of the convalescent and acute COVID-19 samples. T cells, B-cell-depleted T cells, or PBMCs supplied cDNA or gDNA.

Germline V gives CDR1 LNHDA, CDR2 SQIVND (reference sequence). Between the trimmed V and J ends, which lost 3 bases and 0 bases, there was a span of 9 bases. This CDR3 region has 14 residues. As processed by the authors: Amplification from reference gene primers served as the basis for estimated nucleated cell counts. Clones were sequenced by immunoSEQ multiplex PCR, and TCRdb holds only the in-frame ones, with some missing. V and J calls and clone size are copied from that table; D and trimming were computed from the DNA. The table shows around 140,000 clones, with around 89% occurring only once. V is TRBV19 and J is TRBJ2-7; possible D gene TRBD1, 5 bases. Sequenced material: peripheral blood. The receptor's source is a man in his forties or fifties with active or convalescent COVID-19. This CDR3 reads CASSIQGNSYEQYF. The CDR3 region has the DNA TGTGCCAGTAGTATTCAGGGCAACTCCTACGAGCAGTACTTC.